This T cell receptor (beta chain) was observed in a study of T-cell reconstitution after alpha-beta-depleted transplantation in children. Study-wide findings and caveats: In patients about two months after transplant, alpha-beta T cells reportedly arose from several hundred expanded graft clones. Diversity and T-cell counts at one year after transplant derived mostly from new T cells.

This clonotype was observed many times. The antigen remains unidentified. The TCRbeta library was prepared with unique molecular identifiers. MiXCR, run by TCRdb on the PCR reads, gives a single entry per CDR3 protein. The top ten clones hold 6.3% of a sample with roughly 240,000 distinct CDR3 sequences, 7.5% to 9.5% of them seen once. CDR1 is MNHEY and CDR2 is SVGEGT in the germline V gene. V lost 5 bases and J 6 bases, leaving 16 bases between the germline ends. The CDR3 has 14 residues. The chain couples TRBV6-2 or TRBV6-3 to TRBJ1-1, with D possibly TRBD1 on 5 matching bases. The material sequenced was PBMCs, mostly from graft donor cells, taken 180 days after TCRalphabeta/CD19-depleted stem cell transplant. The origin of this receptor is a male patient under 18 who had a stem cell transplant for acute lymphoblastic leukemia, so the T cells may come from the graft donor. The CDR3, as DNA: TGTGCCAGCAGTGACTGGGGGGGGAGAGCTGAAGCTTTCTTT. Residues: CASSDWGGRAEAFF.